These 12 T cell receptor beta chains were sequenced from one sample in a study of T cell repertoires in cytomegalovirus infection. Their specific antigens are unknown. A single record per CDR3 protein comes from TCRdb applying MiXCR to the reads. The sample has roughly 860,000 distinct CDR3 sequences; 30% to 35% are singletons. Sequences were derived from cultured CD8+ T cells from PBMCs, sampled from culture after CMV antigen stimulation. The receptors shown here come from a human donor in good health (CMV status not recorded). Some clones in this sample may be carry-over from other donors' samples.

The rearrangement uses TRBV19 and TRBJ1-5; tentatively, D is TRBD1 (5 bases). V lost 0 bases to trimming and J lost 6 bases, with 12 bases between them. The CDR3 is 15 amino acids. Germline V CDR1 and CDR2: LNHDA, SQIVND (reference sequence). The CDR3 DNA reads TGTGCCAGTAGTATAGATCGCAGGGCCCTTCAGCCCCAGCATTTT. It translates to CASSIDRRALQPQHF.

This clonotype has more than one count but fewer than ten. This chain uses TRBV6-6 with TRBJ2-5; 13 nucleotides match TRBD2. The V segment lost 4 bases and the J segment 5 bases; nucleotides outside the gene matches: 4. Germline CDR1 is MNHNY and CDR2 is SVGAGI (reference sequence). The CDR3 totals 15 residues. The CDR3: CASSWTSGGGETQYF. The CDR3, as DNA: TGTGCCAGCAGTTGGACTAGCGGGGGTGGGGAGACCCAGTACTTC.

This clonotype was observed at least ten times. The chain carries TRBV7-6 and TRBJ2-1; 9 bases map to TRBD1. This CDR3 is built from 16 residues. V shed 6 bases, J shed 6 bases, and the junction held 12 bases outside the gene matches. Germline V gene sequence: CDR1 SGHVS, CDR2 FNYEAQ. CDR3 DNA: TGTGCCAGCAGGGCCGGGACAGGGTACGGGGCCAATGAGCAGTTCTTC. The encoded protein is CASRAGTGYGANEQFF.

The rearrangement uses TRBV20-1 and TRBJ1-5; TRBD1 might be the D (6 bases). Germline V gene lookup returns CDR1 DFQATT and CDR2 SNEGSKA (reference sequence). Trimming removed 1 base from V and 5 bases from J, with 24 bases in between. This CDR3 spans 18 amino acids. CDR3 region: CSARVRKQGKSGDQPQHF. CDR3 bases: TGCAGTGCTAGAGTAAGGAAGCAGGGGAAGAGCGGGGATCAGCCCCAGCATTTT.

Only a few counts were recorded for this clonotype. The J gene is TRBJ1-2, the V gene TRBV3-1; D is uncertain. The V gene's germline CDR1 is LGHDT and CDR2 YNNKEL (reference sequence). The CDR3 covers 14 residues. The germline V and J ends were trimmed by 0 bases and 2 bases, with 7 bases remaining between them. DNA for the CDR3: TGTGCCAGCAGCCAAGATTACAGAAACTATGGCTACACCTTC. Translating gives CASSQDYRNYGYTF.

The J gene is TRBJ2-1, the V gene TRBV6-1; the D gene is possibly TRBD2 (5 bases). Germline V lookup: CDR1 MNHNS, CDR2 SASEGT. Trimming took 2 bases from V and 4 from J, leaving 12 bases between them. This CDR3 has 15 residues. The CDR3 region has the DNA TGTGCCAGCAGTGAAAAGAGGGCACCTTACAATGAGCAGTTCTTC. It translates to CASSEKRAPYNEQFF.

This clonotype was counted only a few times. The J gene is TRBJ1-5, the V gene TRBV7-6; the D is unclear. Germline assignment: CDR1 SGHVS and CDR2 FNYEAQ. This CDR3 spans 14 amino acids. Trimming stripped 3 bases from V and 7 bases from J, with 13 bases between. CDR3 amino acids: CASSFVGSGQPQHF. In DNA form, the CDR3 reads TGTGCCAGCAGCTTTGTAGGGTCTGGACAGCCCCAGCATTTT.

In this sample, this clonotype turned up a few times. V and J are TRBV28 and TRBJ1-2, with 7 bases that match TRBD1. Unmatched junction bases numbered 9, after V lost 3 bases and J lost 5 bases. Germline V gene lookup returns CDR1 MDHEN and CDR2 SYDVKM. This CDR3 contains 15 residues. CDR3 sequence (DNA): TGTGCCAGCAGTTTTCAGGGGCGCAGGGGGTATGGCTACACCTTC. Protein sequence: CASSFQGRRGYGYTF.

This clonotype was observed a few times. This chain uses TRBV19 with TRBJ1-1; 9 nucleotides agree with TRBD1. The V segment lost 3 bases and the J segment 4 bases; nucleotides outside the gene matches: 6. Per the germline V gene, CDR1 is LNHDA and CDR2 is SQIVND (reference sequence). This CDR3 is 15 amino acids long. The CDR3 nucleotides read TGTGCCAGTAGTATCTGGGACAGGGAAAGCACTGAAGCTTTCTTT. It is translated as CASSIWDRESTEAFF.

At least ten counts were recorded for this clonotype. This rearrangement joins TRBV6-1 to TRBJ2-7; D is ambiguous. The V gene's germline CDR1 is MNHNS and CDR2 SASEGT. Trimming stripped 2 bases from V and 2 bases from J, with 10 bases between. This CDR3 is 14 amino acids long. The CDR3 sequence: CASSEWEFPYEQYF. The CDR3 nucleotides are TGTGCCAGCAGTGAATGGGAATTCCCCTACGAGCAGTACTTC.

The chain links TRBV19 to TRBJ2-7, with 7 bases fitting TRBD2. This CDR3 is 13 amino acids long. The V and J ends lost 9 bases and 3 bases, in that order; junction bases with no gene match: 8. CDR1 is LNHDA, CDR2 SQIVND, per germline (reference sequence). The CDR3 loop is CASSAGVHYEQYV. The CDR3 nucleotides read TGTGCCAGCAGTGCGGGGGTCCACTACGAGCAGTACGTC.

The chain couples TRBV7-6 to TRBJ1-4, with unresolved D. CDR1 is SGHVS and CDR2 is FNYEAQ in the germline V gene. Trimming stripped 1 base from V and 6 bases from J, with 15 bases between. This CDR3 comprises 16 residues. CDR3 in DNA: TGTGCCAGCAGCTTAGAGGTCCAGGACGGTGATGAAAAACTGTTTTTT. This sequence encodes CASSLEVQDGDEKLFF. The full variable domain, completed using reference TRBV7-6 and TRBJ1-4, is GAGVSQSPRYKVTKRGQDVALRCDPISGHVSLYWYRQALGQGPEFLTYFNYEAQQDKSGLPNDRFSAERPEGSISTLTIQRTEQRDSAMYRCASSLEVQDGDEKLFFGSGTQLSVL.